What follows are 27 T cell receptor beta chains derived from one specimen sequenced in a study of blood T cells in healthy people across ages. Using a J-beta primer mix together with a sample-barcoded 5' primer, a second PCR was run for roughly 6 to 12 cycles. Each CDR3 protein gets one entry after TCRdb re-called the 5' RACE reads with MiXCR. This table holds 650,000 to 1,000,000 distinct CDR3 sequences, 30% to 45% found once. Source material: blood. Receptors originate from a man aged 18-30 years in good health.

V is TRBV7-2 and J is TRBJ1-5; 9 bases agree with TRBD1. Looked up from germline, CDR1 is SGHTA and CDR2 is FQGNSA. With 5 bases clipped from V and 2 bases from J, the junction kept 4 bases outside the gene matches. The CDR3 consists of 15 residues. The DNA for the CDR3 is TGTGCCAGCAGCCAGCGGACAGGGGGCAATCAGCCCCAGCATTTT. Protein: CASSQRTGGNQPQHF. The complete variable domain, with remaining parts taken from reference TRBV7-2 and TRBJ1-5, reads GAGVSQSPSNKVTEKGKDVELRCDPISGHTALYWYRQSLGQGLEFLIYFQGNSAPDKSGLPSDRFSAERTGGSVSTLTIQRTQQEDSAVYLCASSQRTGGNQPQHFGDGTRLSIL.

The chain combines TRBV3-1 with TRBJ1-6, with 7 bases matching TRBD1. Unmatched junction bases numbered 6, after V lost 5 bases and J lost 5 bases. Germline loops: CDR1 LGHDT, CDR2 YNNKEL (reference sequence). The CDR3 totals 15 residues. The CDR3 reads CASSTQTGNNSPLHF. In nucleotides, the CDR3 is TGTGCCAGCAGCACGCAGACAGGGAATAATTCACCCCTCCACTTT.

This rearrangement joins TRBV12-3 or TRBV12-4 to TRBJ1-5; no clear D. CDR3 length: 13 residues. Trimming shortened V by 8 bases and J by 0 bases, and 8 bases separated the two germline ends. The CDR3 sequence is CASATYSNQPQHF. The CDR3 DNA reads as TGTGCCAGCGCAACTTATAGCAATCAGCCCCAGCATTTT.

In regard to this clonotype: A much larger clone differs from this one at a single base, so this may be a read error. This chain's CDR3 is CASRPRDVYNEQFF. The CDR3 nucleotides read TGTGCCAGCAGGCCCCGAGACGTCTACAATGAGCAGTTCTTC. This chain uses TRBV27 with TRBJ2-1; D not resolved. Trimming removed 6 bases at V and 3 bases at J, with 12 bases between. This CDR3 has 14 amino acids. Germline CDR1 reads MNHEY; CDR2 reads SMNVEV (reference sequence).

This clonotype occurred a few times. V is TRBV7-2 and J is TRBJ2-1, with TRBD2 identical over 9 bases. J was trimmed by 8 bases and V by 1 base; bases with no gene match: 15. CDR1 is SGHTA, CDR2 FQGNSA, per germline. There are 18 residues in the CDR3. The CDR3 sequence: CASSLGLRGGLGLDEQFF. DNA of the CDR3: TGTGCCAGCAGCTTAGGGTTGCGGGGGGGCCTAGGTCTTGATGAGCAGTTCTTC.

This clonotype was counted a few times. The V call is TRBV4-3, the J call TRBJ2-1; D gene uncertain. The length of the CDR3 is 16 residues. V was clipped by 0 bases and J by 1 base, with 10 bases between them. Germline CDR1 reads LGHNA; CDR2 reads YSLEER. In DNA, the CDR3 is TGCGCCAGCAGCCAAGATGGCACCTCTTCCTACAATGAGCAGTTCTTC. Its translation: CASSQDGTSSYNEQFF.

This sequence joins TRBV6-5 and TRBJ1-2, with D possibly TRBD1 on 6 matching bases. This CDR3 comprises 15 residues. Trimming cost V 7 bases and J 4 bases, with 19 bases left between them. CDR1 is MNHEY, CDR2 SVGAGI, per germline. The CDR3 DNA reads as TGTGCCAGCACCCAATACGTGGGGGCCAGCTATGGCTACACCTTC. Translating gives CASTQYVGASYGYTF.

V and J are TRBV25-1 and TRBJ2-2; D may be TRBD1 (5 bases). V shed 6 bases and J shed 1 base, with 15 bases lying between them. The CDR3 runs 16 residues. Germline CDR1 is MGHDK and CDR2 is SYGVNS. The CDR3: CASRGPGHQNTGELFF. DNA for the CDR3: TGTGCCAGCAGGGGGCCAGGACATCAGAACACCGGGGAGCTGTTTTTT.

This clonotype was observed a handful of times. The genes are TRBV12-3 or TRBV12-4 and TRBJ1-4; D remains unclear. The V and J ends lost 3 bases and 13 bases respectively, with 12 bases between them. The CDR3 contains 12 residues. CDR3 bases: TGTGCCAGCAGTTTGGCGGACCTTATACTGTTTTTT. It specifies CASSLADLILFF.

Many counts were recorded for this clonotype. The V and J genes are TRBV18 and TRBJ2-7; 7 nucleotides line up with TRBD1. CDR1 and CDR2 (germline): KGHSH, LQKENI. This CDR3 is 15 amino acids long. V shed 3 bases, J shed 2 bases, and the junction held 7 bases outside the gene matches. In DNA, the CDR3 is TGTGCCAGCTCACCTAGACAGGGTGGGACCTACGAGCAGTACTTC. Translating it yields CASSPRQGGTYEQYF.

Regarding this clonotype: This may arise from a read error, as a much more abundant clone is one base away. J is TRBJ2-4 and V is TRBV12-3 or TRBV12-4, with 13 positions matching TRBD2. The CDR3 has 14 residues. Trimming cost V 5 bases and J 13 bases; bases outside gene matches: 8. CDR3 protein: CASSAGTSGAKQYF. In DNA, the CDR3 is TGTGCCAGCAGTGCCGGGACTAGCGGGGCCAAGCAGTACTTC.

This clonotype has just a few counts. The chain joins TRBV4-1 to TRBJ1-1; tentatively, D is TRBD1 (5 bases). The CDR3 loop spans 14 amino acids. CDR1 and CDR2 from the germline V gene are MGHRA and YSYEKL. Trimming removed 2 bases at V and 3 bases at J, with 10 bases between. CDR3 nucleotides: TGCGCCAGCAGCCAACGCGGGGCCGACACTGAAGCTTTCTTT. It codes for CASSQRGADTEAFF.

Comment on this clonotype: This clone may be a read error of a much larger clone one base away. This chain connects TRBV12-3 or TRBV12-4 to TRBJ2-1; 12 bases agree with TRBD2. The CDR3 is made up of 14 amino acids. This CDR3 is CASSWTSGKNVQFF. Written as DNA, the CDR3 is TGTGCCAGCAGTTGGACTAGCGGGAAAAATGTGCAGTTCTTC.

This clonotype was counted a few times. J is TRBJ2-7 and V is TRBV20-1, with D perhaps matching TRBD2 (6 bases). Deletions cut 0 bases from V and 2 bases from J, with 14 bases between. This CDR3 has 15 residues. Germline lookup yields CDR1 DFQATT and CDR2 SNEGSKA (reference sequence). CDR3 nucleotides: TGCAGTGCTAGAGAGAAGGGACTTAATGCCTACGAGCAGTACTTC. Protein product: CSAREKGLNAYEQYF.

Remarks on this clonotype: Possible read error: a much larger clone is one base away. This rearrangement joins TRBV3-1 to TRBJ2-1; no clear D gene. This CDR3 is 12 amino acids long. Germline CDR1 reads LGHDT; CDR2 reads YNNKEL (reference sequence). V lost 1 base and J lost 6, with 4 bases in between. This CDR3 reads CASSQAFNEQFF. The CDR3 DNA follows: TGTGCCAGCAGCCAAGCTTTCAATGAGCAGTTCTTC.

This clonotype was seen more than once but under ten times. V and J are TRBV5-6 and TRBJ1-2, with no clear D. The CDR3 consists of 12 residues. The V gene lost 2 bases and the J gene lost 8 bases, with 10 bases spanning the gap. Per germline, CDR1 SGHDT and CDR2 YYEEEE. The CDR3 DNA is TGTGCCAGCAGCTTTACCGATGGGGGCTACACCTTC. Protein product: CASSFTDGGYTF.

Many counts were recorded for this clonotype. This rearrangement joins TRBV20-1 to TRBJ2-7; D is ambiguous. Germline-derived CDR1 and CDR2 are DFQATT and SNEGSKA (reference sequence). The CDR3 is 13 amino acids. Trimming cost V 1 base and J 0 bases, with 7 bases left between them. The CDR3 DNA sequence: TGCAGTGCTAGAGCCCCTGCCTCCTACGAGCAGTACTTC. Translated, it gives CSARAPASYEQYF.

With regard to this clonotype: The junction departs from the called germline gene at one end, perhaps through a read error. The chain combines TRBV4-2 with TRBJ1-2; TRBD1 agrees at 7 bases. The CDR3 consists of 15 residues. Germline assignment: CDR1 LGHNA and CDR2 YNFKEQ. Here the CDR3 reads CVSSQDGQVVYGYTF. CDR3 coding DNA: TGTGTCAGCAGCCAAGATGGACAGGTCGTATATGGCTACACCTTC.

This clonotype has at least ten counts. J is TRBJ2-1 and V is TRBV29-1; 8 nucleotides line up with TRBD1. Unmatched junction bases numbered 4, after V lost 6 bases and J lost 0 bases. The length of the CDR3 is 14 residues. Germline CDR1 is SQVTM and CDR2 is ANQGSEA. The CDR3 sequence: CSVGDRGSYNEQFF. CDR3 DNA: TGCAGCGTAGGAGACAGGGGCTCCTACAATGAGCAGTTCTTC.

Concerning this clonotype itself: With a much larger clone just one base away, this may be a read error. The chain carries TRBV6-2 or TRBV6-3 and TRBJ2-5, with D possibly matching TRBD1 (5 bases). The DNA matches TRBJ2-7 better at its end, which makes the J call doubtful. CDR3 length: 14 residues. Per the germline V gene, CDR1 is MNHEY and CDR2 is SVGEGT. CDR3 nucleotide sequence: TGTGCCAGCAGCCGCGACAGCTCAACCGACGAGCAGTACTTC. It translates to CASSRDSSTDEQYF.

This clonotype was seen many times. V usage is TRBV7-9 and J usage is TRBJ2-1; 7 bases line up with TRBD2. The CDR3 length is 15 residues. CDR1 SEHNR and CDR2 FQNEAQ come from the germline V gene (reference sequence). The J segment lost 0 bases and the V segment lost 4 bases, leaving 3 bases of the junction unmatched. CDR3 nucleotides: TGTGCCAGCAGCTCGCCGGGGGGCTCCTACAATGAGCAGTTCTTC. Translation gives CASSSPGGSYNEQFF. The variable domain in full, completed from reference TRBV7-9 and TRBJ2-1, reads DTGVSQNPRHKITKRGQNVTFRCDPISEHNRLYWYRQTLGQGPEFLTYFQNEAQLEKSRLLSDRFSAERPKGSFSTLEIQRTEQGDSAMYLCASSSPGGSYNEQFFGPGTRLTVL.

The chain couples TRBV7-8 to TRBJ1-1, with D perhaps matching TRBD1 (6 bases). This CDR3 has 14 amino acids. V lost 4 bases and J 7 bases, leaving 16 bases between the germline ends. The V gene's germline CDR1 is SGHVS and CDR2 FQNEAQ. The DNA for the CDR3 is TGTGCCAGCAGCTCCTTTAAAGGACAGCTTGAAGCTTTCTTT. Translated, it gives CASSSFKGQLEAFF.

As for this clonotype: This may be a read error, as it is one base from a much larger clone. The rearrangement links TRBV12-3 or TRBV12-4 to TRBJ2-5, with D possibly being TRBD2 (6 bases). The better agreement between TRBJ2-1 and the DNA end casts doubt on the J call. The CDR3 has 13 amino acids. For the CDR3, the DNA is TGTGCCAGCAGACCTACATCGGGAGAGACCCAGTTCTTC. It translates to CASRPTSGETQFF.

The chain links TRBV10-3 to TRBJ2-7; the D gene is possibly TRBD1 (7 bases). V gave up 4 bases and J gave up 3 bases, with 19 bases separating them. This CDR3 region has 16 residues. Germline-derived CDR1 and CDR2 are ENHRY and SYGVKD. This CDR3 is CAISVRGGTEHYEQYF. DNA for the CDR3: TGTGCCATCAGTGTAAGAGGGGGGACAGAACACTACGAGCAGTACTTC.

Notes on this clonotype: A junction end diverges from the germline sequence, so it may reflect a read error. V is TRBV10-3 and J is TRBJ1-2, with a weak D call TRBD1 (6 bases). CDR1 and CDR2 from the germline V gene are ENHRY and SYGVKD. This CDR3 is built from 13 residues. CDR3 coding DNA: TGTACCATCAGTGAGGGGGACCTCTATGGCTACACCTTC. Its protein is CTISEGDLYGYTF.

The gene calls are TRBV20-1 and TRBJ2-3; either TRBD1 or TRBD2 may fit D (5 bases each). Deletions cut 6 bases from V and 2 bases from J, with 15 bases between. CDR3 length equals 14 residues. Germline CDR1 and CDR2: DFQATT and SNEGSKA (reference sequence). For the CDR3, the DNA is TGCAGTGCCACGAGGGGCCGGTTCACAGATACGCAGTATTTT. The encoded protein is CSATRGRFTDTQYF.

This chain uses TRBV12-3 or TRBV12-4 with TRBJ1-1, with TRBD1 matching 7 bases. The length of the CDR3 is 18 residues. V was pared by 3 bases and J by 1 base, with 14 bases of the junction left unmatched. CDR3 loop: CASSLVEGARWGNTEAFF. The DNA for the CDR3 is TGTGCCAGCAGTTTGGTTGAGGGGGCGAGATGGGGGAACACTGAAGCTTTCTTT.